This T cell receptor beta chain was sequenced in a study of blood T cell repertoires in COVID-19. Authors' data handling: Using reference gene primer amplification, nucleated cell counts were estimated. Generated by immunoSEQ multiplex PCR, the TCRdb table keeps only in-frame clones and is missing some. D and trimming were read from the DNA, whereas the V and J calls and clone size are those reported in that table. The table shows over 300,000 clones, with 70% to 90% occurring only once. V was shortened by 3 bases and J by 4 bases, with 12 bases between the two germline ends. The CDR3 totals 14 residues. The germline CDR1 and CDR2 sequences are LNHNV and YYDKDF (reference sequence). Cohort 3 donors counted as recovered after two negative PCRs, clearance, or resolved symptoms.

The receptor was isolated from a woman aged 25 to 39 who had recovered from COVID-19. Sequencing was done on a sample of PBMCs or T cells enriched from blood (not recorded which). The chain combines TRBV15 with TRBJ1-2; D possibly corresponds to TRBD1 (5 bases). In DNA, the CDR3 is TGTGCCACCAGCAGGGGGGGGGACCGCTATGGCTACACCTTC. Translated: CATSRGGDRYGYTF.